This entry lists 25 T cell receptor beta chains sequenced from one sample in a study of Ad26.COV2.S vaccination and SARS-CoV-2 variants. Clones were sequenced by immunoSEQ multiplex PCR, and TCRdb holds only the in-frame ones, with some missing. The sample lists about 680,000 clones; around 92% were seen once. Regarding treatment: around 19 received Ad26.COV2.S at low or high dose, single or two shots; several received placebo; per-sample allocation not given. Collection of samples fell on day 63 after the first vaccine or placebo injection. Material: peripheral blood, obtained in a trial of Ad26.COV2.S vaccine versus placebo. The receptor set was obtained from a person aged 18-60 years who received the Ad26.COV2.S COVID-19 vaccine or a placebo.

The V gene is TRBV24-1, the J gene TRBJ1-1, with D possibly matching TRBD1 (5 bases). The germline V and J ends were trimmed by 5 bases and 7 bases, with 13 bases remaining between them. Germline V gene data show CDR1 as KGHDR and CDR2 as SFDVKD. The length of the CDR3 is 13 residues. The CDR3: CATSAGGWSEAFF. The CDR3 coding sequence is TGTGCCACCAGTGCCGGGGGATGGAGTGAAGCTTTCTTT.

The chain uses TRBV7-9 and TRBJ1-1, with 8 nucleotides matching TRBD1. There are 14 residues in the CDR3. The V and J ends lost 4 bases and 1 base, in that order; junction bases with no gene match: 2. In germline, CDR1 is SEHNR, CDR2 FQNEAQ (reference sequence). Written as DNA, the CDR3 is TGTGCCAGCAGCTGGACAGGGAAGAACACTGAAGCTTTCTTT. Protein: CASSWTGKNTEAFF.

A single count supports this clone. The same CDR3 also results from other DNA sequences found in this sample. V gene TRBV5-6 combines with J gene TRBJ2-1, with unresolved D. The length of the CDR3 is 13 residues. Germline CDR1 and CDR2: SGHDT and YYEEEE. The germline V and J ends were trimmed by 4 bases and 4 bases, with 9 bases remaining between them. The CDR3 region is CASSLRTYNEQFF. The CDR3 DNA follows: TGTGCCAGCAGCCTACGCACTTACAATGAGCAGTTCTTC.

In this sample, this clone turned up once. The V and J genes are TRBV11-2 and TRBJ1-1; D not resolved. The V end was cut by 5 bases, the J end by 3 bases, with 22 bases between. The CDR3 runs to 17 residues. Germline values: CDR1 SGHAT, CDR2 FQNNGV. The DNA of the CDR3 is TGTGCCAGCAGCATCTGGCGGGTAGATGATGGGGACACTGAAGCTTTCTTT. It is translated as CASSIWRVDDGDTEAFF.

This CDR3 reads CARSLSWGRTNTYNEQFF. The CDR3 DNA sequence: TGTGCCAGAAGCTTGTCCTGGGGGCGGACAAATACCTACAATGAGCAGTTCTTC. The V and J genes are TRBV5-3 and TRBJ2-1; tentatively, D is TRBD1 (6 bases). TRBV5-3 is marked as an open reading frame, function uncertain. Trimming removed 1 base from V and 2 bases from J, with 19 bases in between. The CDR3 has 18 residues.

The V gene is TRBV27, the J gene TRBJ2-1; D possibly corresponds to TRBD1 (5 bases). V dropped 7 bases and J dropped 0 bases, with 10 bases sitting between them. From germline, CDR1 is MNHEY and CDR2 SMNVEV (reference sequence). This CDR3 is built from 14 residues. CDR3 coding DNA: TGTGCCAGCACCCAGGGCAACTCCTACAATGAGCAGTTCTTC. It translates to CASTQGNSYNEQFF.

This chain connects TRBV20-1 to TRBJ1-1, with D possibly TRBD1 on 6 matching bases. Trimming stripped 3 bases from V and 1 base from J, with 9 bases between. The CDR3 has 13 amino acids. Germline CDR1 is DFQATT and CDR2 is SNEGSKA (reference sequence). CDR3 protein: CSASTRGNTEAFF. The CDR3, as DNA: TGCAGTGCTAGTACCAGGGGGAACACTGAAGCTTTCTTT.

This clone has a handful of counts. The rearrangement uses TRBV9 and TRBJ2-1; D may match TRBD1 or TRBD2 (5 bases each). V lost 2 bases and J 5 bases, leaving 11 bases between the germline ends. The CDR3 spans 14 residues. CDR1 SGDLS and CDR2 YYNGEE come from the germline V gene. Written as DNA, the CDR3 is TGTGCCAGCAGCGTCAGGGACCGAAACAATGAGCAGTTCTTC. It codes for CASSVRDRNNEQFF.

The J gene is TRBJ2-1, the V gene TRBV11-2; D gene uncertain. Trimming pared 7 bases from V and 6 bases from J, leaving 7 bases between. This CDR3 has 11 residues. Germline CDR1 and CDR2: SGHAT and FQNNGV. Here the CDR3 DNA reads TGTGCCAGCACCCTCATCAATGAGCAGTTCTTC. This codes for CASTLINEQFF.

This rearrangement joins TRBV3-1 (or the pseudogene TRBV3-2) to TRBJ2-3; 14 bases are shared with TRBD2. The CDR3 is 16 residues long. With 5 bases clipped from V and 4 bases from J, the junction kept 5 bases outside the gene matches. The germline V gene encodes CDR1 LGHDT and CDR2 YNNKEL (reference sequence). The DNA of the CDR3 is TGTGCCAGCAGCACCCGACTAGCGGGAGGGTCAGATACGCAGTATTTT. It yields the protein CASSTRLAGGSDTQYF.

The CDR3 loop reads CASSYGQGHKGNQPQHF. CDR3 nucleotides: TGTGCCAGCAGCTACGGTCAGGGGCATAAGGGCAATCAGCCCCAGCATTTT. The rearrangement joins TRBV5-5 to TRBJ1-5; D possibly corresponds to TRBD1 (6 bases). The length of the CDR3 is 17 residues. V was clipped by 3 bases and J by 2 bases, with 18 bases between them. Germline CDR1 is SGHKS and CDR2 is YYEKEE (reference sequence).

J is TRBJ1-6 and V is TRBV6-1; D gene uncertain. Trimming took 1 base from V and 5 from J, leaving 9 bases between them. Germline-derived CDR1 and CDR2 are MNHNS and SASEGT. This CDR3 is built from 15 residues. DNA for the CDR3: TGTGCCAGCAGTGAAGGGCCGTATAATAATTCACCCCTCCACTTT. It is translated as CASSEGPYNNSPLHF.

V usage is TRBV30 and J usage is TRBJ2-3; tentative D call: TRBD1 (5 bases). The CDR3 is 15 amino acids. Germline lookup yields CDR1 GTSNPN and CDR2 SVGIG (reference sequence). The germline V and J ends were trimmed by 1 base and 5 bases, with 16 bases remaining between them. The CDR3 coding sequence is TGTGCCTGGAGTGCAGGGTGGCCCACTGGAGATACGCAGTATTTT. Translation: CAWSAGWPTGDTQYF.

V usage is TRBV5-1 and J usage is TRBJ2-5; TRBD2 might be the D (6 bases). Germline V gene lookup returns CDR1 SGHRS and CDR2 YFSETQ. The CDR3 is made up of 15 amino acids. Trimming shortened V by 0 bases and J by 2 bases, and 11 bases separated the two germline ends. The CDR3 protein is CASSLVGGIQETQYF. In DNA form, the CDR3 reads TGCGCCAGCAGCTTGGTGGGGGGAATACAAGAGACCCAGTACTTC. The whole variable domain, filled in from reference TRBV5-1 and TRBJ2-5, reads KAGVTQTPRYLIKTRGQQVTLSCSPISGHRSVSWYQQTPGQGLQFLFEYFSETQRNKGNFPGRFSGRQFSNSRSEMNVSTLELGDSALYLCASSLVGGIQETQYFGPGTRLLVL.

The V and J genes are TRBV30 and TRBJ2-3; weak D call: TRBD2 (6 bases). This CDR3 spans 19 amino acids. The germline gives CDR1 GTSNPN, CDR2 SVGIG (reference sequence). V dropped 3 bases and J dropped 0 bases, with 25 bases sitting between them. CDR3 residues: CAWRQIRGKNSSSTDTQYF. In nucleotides, the CDR3 is TGTGCCTGGAGACAAATTCGGGGGAAAAATTCCTCTAGCACAGATACGCAGTATTTT.

The chain is built from TRBV7-2 and TRBJ2-5, with 16 nucleotides matching TRBD2. V was pared by 6 bases and J by 0 bases, with 7 bases of the junction left unmatched. The germline gives CDR1 SGHTA, CDR2 FQGNSA. This CDR3 has 18 amino acids. The CDR3 reads CASRPPGLAGGYQETQYF. DNA for the CDR3: TGTGCCAGCAGGCCGCCGGGACTAGCGGGGGGGTACCAAGAGACCCAGTACTTC. Combining the CDR3 with reference TRBV7-2 and TRBJ2-5 gives the whole variable domain GAGVSQSPSNKVTEKGKDVELRCDPISGHTALYWYRQSLGQGLEFLIYFQGNSAPDKSGLPSDRFSAERTGGSVSTLTIQRTQQEDSAVYLCASRPPGLAGGYQETQYFGPGTRLLVL.

This chain connects TRBV18 to TRBJ2-5, with 7 bases fitting TRBD1. The germline CDR1 and CDR2 sequences are KGHSH and LQKENI. This CDR3 spans 15 amino acids. V gave up 5 bases and J gave up 5 bases; unmatched junction bases: 11. CDR3 sequence (DNA): TGTGCCAGCTCATCCCCGGGACAGATGTTGGAGACCCAGTACTTC. Amino acid sequence: CASSSPGQMLETQYF.

This clone was observed a handful of times. This chain's CDR3 is CASSEEGRVFLAPYNEQFF. The CDR3 DNA reads TGTGCCAGCAGTGAAGAAGGCCGCGTTTTTTTGGCCCCTTACAATGAGCAGTTCTTC. The rearrangement joins TRBV6-1 to TRBJ2-1; no firm D call. Deletions cut 1 base from V and 4 bases from J, with 23 bases between. Per germline, CDR1 MNHNS and CDR2 SASEGT. The CDR3 totals 19 residues.

The CDR3 DNA follows: TGTGCCAGCAGGGCGGACCGGGCCTACGAGCAGTACTTC. It translates to CASRADRAYEQYF. The chain recombines TRBV6-1 with TRBJ2-7, with no clear D. Germline CDR1 is MNHNS and CDR2 is SASEGT. Deletions cut 6 bases from V and 2 bases from J, with 11 bases between. The CDR3 totals 13 residues.

The chain couples TRBV6-5 to TRBJ1-5; 9 bases fit TRBD1. The CDR3 covers 15 residues. Germline V CDR1 and CDR2: MNHEY, SVGAGI. V lost 6 bases to trimming and J lost 1 base; unmatched junction nucleotides: 4. DNA of the CDR3: TGTGCCAGCAGACCGACAGGGGGAAGCAATCAGCCCCAGCATTTT. It yields the protein CASRPTGGSNQPQHF.

The rearrangement uses TRBV27 and TRBJ1-5; D not certain. The germline V gene encodes CDR1 MNHEY and CDR2 SMNVEV (reference sequence). The V and J ends lost 3 bases and 3 bases respectively, with 9 bases between them. CDR3 size: 14 residues. CDR3 DNA: TGTGCCAGCAGTTTGTGGCAAACCAATCAGCCCCAGCATTTT. It is translated as CASSLWQTNQPQHF.

As to this clone: Other DNA sequences of this sample code for an identical CDR3. The chain carries TRBV3-1 (or the pseudogene TRBV3-2) and TRBJ2-5, with D possibly being TRBD2 (5 bases). The CDR3 consists of 13 residues. The V and J ends lost 1 base and 5 bases respectively, with 8 bases between them. CDR1 is LGHDT and CDR2 is YNNKEL in the germline V gene (reference sequence). The CDR3 protein is CASSQGTEETQYF. Written as DNA, the CDR3 is TGTGCCAGCAGCCAAGGGACTGAGGAGACCCAGTACTTC.

The rearrangement uses TRBV7-9 and TRBJ2-2; either TRBD1 or TRBD2 may supply D (5 bases each). The CDR3 contains 17 residues. In germline, CDR1 is SEHNR, CDR2 FQNEAQ (reference sequence). V shed 3 bases and J shed 6 bases, with 20 bases lying between them. This CDR3 reads CASSLGVGLATAGELFF. The CDR3 nucleotides read TGTGCCAGCAGCTTGGGAGTGGGGCTAGCTACCGCCGGGGAGCTGTTTTTT.

The V gene is TRBV6-1, the J gene TRBJ1-4; D is perhaps TRBD1 (5 bases). Germline V gene data show CDR1 as MNHNS and CDR2 as SASEGT. Between the trimmed V and J ends, which lost 6 bases and 0 bases, there was a span of 11 bases. This CDR3 is 15 amino acids long. The CDR3 loop reads CASSETGATNEKLFF. In DNA form, the CDR3 reads TGTGCCAGCAGCGAAACAGGAGCAACTAATGAAAAACTGTTTTTT.

The rearrangement uses TRBV7-9 and TRBJ2-3, with 9 bases fitting TRBD1. V lost 5 bases and J lost 2; bases outside the gene matches: 11. CDR1 SEHNR and CDR2 FQNEAQ come from the germline V gene (reference sequence). The CDR3 has 17 residues. The CDR3 DNA is TGTGCCAGCAGCCCCCCCGACGGACAGGGGAACACAGATACGCAGTATTTT. Protein sequence: CASSPPDGQGNTDTQYF. The full variable domain, with the rest looked up from reference TRBV7-9 and TRBJ2-3, is DTGVSQNPRHKITKRGQNVTFRCDPISEHNRLYWYRQTLGQGPEFLTYFQNEAQLEKSRLLSDRFSAERPKGSFSTLEIQRTEQGDSAMYLCASSPPDGQGNTDTQYFGPGTRLTVL.